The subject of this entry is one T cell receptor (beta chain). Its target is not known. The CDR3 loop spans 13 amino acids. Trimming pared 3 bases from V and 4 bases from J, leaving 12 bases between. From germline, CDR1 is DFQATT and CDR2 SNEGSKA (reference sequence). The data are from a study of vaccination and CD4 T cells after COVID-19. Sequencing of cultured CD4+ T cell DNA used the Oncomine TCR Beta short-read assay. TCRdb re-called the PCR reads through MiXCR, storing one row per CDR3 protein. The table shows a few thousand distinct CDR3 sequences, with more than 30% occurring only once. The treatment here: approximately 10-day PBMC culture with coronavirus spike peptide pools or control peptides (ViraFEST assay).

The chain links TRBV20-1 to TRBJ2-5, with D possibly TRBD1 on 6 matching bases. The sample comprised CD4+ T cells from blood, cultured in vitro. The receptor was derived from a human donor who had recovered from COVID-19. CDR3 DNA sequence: TGCAGTGCTAGGTTTTGGGGGCGAGAGACCCAGTACTTC. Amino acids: CSARFWGRETQYF.